This T cell receptor (beta chain) was sequenced for a study of resident and recirculating memory T cells in vitiligo. Whole-study results and caveats: TCR sequences were not conserved across biopsy sites or patients.

V lost 0 bases and J lost 11; bases outside the gene matches: 2. Germline lookup yields CDR1 LGHNA and CDR2 YSLEER. The CDR3 is 13 residues long. With respect to this clone: Its antigen remains unidentified.

TCRdb keeps only in-frame clones here, not all; method: immunoSEQ multiplex PCR. The sample shows tens of thousands of clones, about 90% of them seen only once. The sample was blood. The TCR originated in a male donor with vitiligo. V usage is TRBV4-3 and J usage is TRBJ1-4; 8 bases are a match to TRBD1. CDR3 in amino acids: CASSQDRDRKLFF. CDR3 coding DNA: TGCGCCAGCAGCCAAGATCGGGACAGGAAACTGTTTTTT.